These 2 T cell receptor beta chains share one sample of origin, sequenced in a study of T-cell reconstitution after alpha-beta-depleted transplantation in children. It was with unique molecular identifiers that the TCRbeta library was prepared. Via MiXCR, TCRdb re-called the PCR reads, giving one row per CDR3 protein. The sample carries 300,000 to 400,000 distinct CDR3 sequences, under 20% recorded once. This material consisted of PBMCs, mostly from graft donor cells, taken 360 days after TCRalphabeta/CD19-depleted stem cell transplant. These TCRs come from a male patient between 2 and 10 years old who had a stem cell transplant for acute lymphoblastic leukemia, so the T cells may come from the graft donor.

This clonotype was found a few times. J is TRBJ2-1 and V is TRBV6-5; 7 nucleotides line up with TRBD1. The CDR3 has 16 amino acids. Germline loops: CDR1 MNHEY, CDR2 SVGAGI. J gave up 3 bases and V 6 bases, and 11 bases lay outside the gene matches. CDR3 residues: CASRLSPGQSYNEQFF. The CDR3 DNA reads TGTGCCAGCAGGCTTTCGCCGGGACAGAGCTACAATGAGCAGTTCTTC.

This clonotype was detected a few times. This chain links TRBV20-1 with TRBJ2-1; tentative D call: TRBD2 (6 bases). Germline CDR1 DFQATT, CDR2 SNEGSKA (reference sequence). Trimming left V 3 bases short and J 6 bases short, with 12 bases between. This CDR3 spans 13 amino acids. As DNA, the CDR3 is TGCAGTGCTAGGGACTATCTTTTCAATGAGCAGTTCTTC. Translated, it gives CSARDYLFNEQFF.